This TCR beta chain is drawn from a study of shared clonotypes between healthy human individuals. What was sequenced on ten immunoSEQ deep assay plates was unsorted PBMC DNA. The table came from immunoSEQ multiplex PCR; TCRdb's copy has only in-frame clones and leaves some out. The table lists around 450,000 clones, more than 75% of them singletons, with less than 15% in the top ten. The CDR3 length is 14 residues. V was pared by 1 base and J by 2 bases, with 5 bases between. Germline CDR1 reads KGHSY; CDR2 reads FQNENV. The chain uses TRBV16 and TRBJ2-2; D is uncertain. Source material: PBMCs. The source is a middle-aged woman in good health. Some clones in this sample may be carry-over from other donors' samples. Here the CDR3 DNA reads TGTGCCAGCAGCCAATTGGACAACACCGGGGAGCTGTTTTTT. It is translated as CASSQLDNTGELFF.